These 29 T cell receptor beta chains came from one sample sequenced in a study of T cell repertoires in cytomegalovirus infection. TCRdb re-called the reads with MiXCR, one entry per CDR3 protein. The data contain about 160,000 distinct CDR3 sequences, roughly 17% of them singletons. The sequencing sample was made of CD8+ T cells from PBMCs. These receptors were collected from a human donor in good health (CMV status not recorded). Some clones in this sample may be carry-over from other donors' samples.

The rearrangement links TRBV20-1 to TRBJ1-2; 7 bases are shared with TRBD1. The CDR3 runs to 16 residues. The germline V gene encodes CDR1 DFQATT and CDR2 SNEGSKA (reference sequence). The V gene end was trimmed by 3 bases and the J gene end by 0 bases; junction bases not matched to a gene: 10. The CDR3 is CSASSGQVIANYGYTF. In DNA, the CDR3 is TGCAGTGCTAGCTCAGGACAGGTTATAGCTAACTATGGCTACACCTTC.

This clonotype was detected a few times. This chain joins TRBV11-1 and TRBJ2-6; D is unresolved. Trimming removed 1 base at V and 1 base at J, with 5 bases between. Germline V gene data show CDR1 as SGHAT and CDR2 as FQDESV (reference sequence). This CDR3 region has 15 residues. The CDR3 here is CASSLEGSGANVLTF. The CDR3, as DNA: TGTGCCAGCAGCTTAGAGGGTTCTGGGGCCAACGTCCTGACTTTC.

This clonotype showed up just once. The CDR3 sequence: CASSQGQGPYSGNTIYF. The CDR3, as DNA: TGTGCCAGCAGCCAAGGACAGGGGCCTTACTCTGGAAACACCATATATTTT. This sequence joins TRBV5-6 and TRBJ1-3; 9 bases map to TRBD1. Germline loops: CDR1 SGHDT, CDR2 YYEEEE. The J segment lost 0 bases and the V segment lost 4 bases, leaving 8 bases of the junction unmatched. CDR3 length: 17 amino acids.

The chain combines TRBV7-9 with TRBJ1-2, with 7 nucleotides matching TRBD1. Germline V gene data show CDR1 as SEHNR and CDR2 as FQNEAQ (reference sequence). V was clipped by 4 bases and J by 6 bases; unmatched bases: 14. The CDR3 consists of 16 residues. CDR3 sequence (DNA): TGTGCCAGCAGCTCCGGGACAGAGAGTCTTTATGATGGCTACACCTTC. It specifies CASSSGTESLYDGYTF.

This chain connects TRBV28 to TRBJ2-1; 11 bases match TRBD2. In germline, CDR1 is MDHEN, CDR2 SYDVKM. V lost 6 bases to trimming and J lost 7 bases; unmatched junction nucleotides: 8. This CDR3 has 15 residues. The CDR3 loop is CASSTPSGRTNEQFF. The CDR3 nucleotides read TGTGCCAGCAGCACTCCTAGCGGGAGGACAAATGAGCAGTTCTTC.

This clonotype was picked up a small number of times. The genes are TRBV7-2 and TRBJ2-1; D uncertain. V was clipped by 1 base and J by 7 bases, with 11 bases between them. This CDR3 region has 14 residues. Germline V gene data show CDR1 as SGHTA and CDR2 as FQGNSA. The CDR3 is CASSLGGFGNEQFF. CDR3 nucleotide sequence: TGTGCCAGCAGCTTAGGGGGTTTCGGTAATGAGCAGTTCTTC.

The rearrangement uses TRBV7-6 and TRBJ2-1; TRBD2 matches at 8 bases. V was clipped by 3 bases and J by 15 bases; unmatched bases: 25. CDR3 length equals 18 residues. Germline CDR1 reads SGHVS; CDR2 reads FNYEAQ. Written as DNA, the CDR3 is TGTGCCAGCAGCTTGAGCGTCATCCGCACGGGAGGGCCGAATGATTGGTTCTTC. Encoded protein: CASSLSVIRTGGPNDWFF.

This clonotype was observed a few times. This chain links TRBV6-2 or TRBV6-3 with TRBJ2-7; tentative D call: TRBD1 (6 bases). Trimming shortened V by 0 bases and J by 0 bases, and 12 bases separated the two germline ends. Germline V gene lookup returns CDR1 MNHEY and CDR2 SVGEGT. This CDR3 is 16 amino acids long. CDR3 in DNA: TGTGCCAGCAGTTACTCCAGGGGTTCCAGCTCCTACGAGCAGTACTTC. Encoded protein: CASSYSRGSSSYEQYF.

This clonotype was seen a handful of times. This chain uses TRBV12-3 or TRBV12-4 with TRBJ1-2; D not certain. The CDR3 sequence is 11 residues long. V was shortened by 0 bases and J by 4 bases, with 0 bases between the two germline ends. DNA for the CDR3: TGTGCCAGCAGTTTAGCCTATGGCTACACCTTC. This translates into CASSLAYGYTF.

The chain couples TRBV7-2 to TRBJ2-7; a weak D match, TRBD1 (6 bases). Germline lookup yields CDR1 SGHTA and CDR2 FQGNSA. V was trimmed by 8 bases and J by 3 bases, leaving 20 bases between them. The CDR3 consists of 15 residues. The DNA of the CDR3 is TGTGCCAGCTCCCTTTCAGCAGGGGCATTCTACGAGCAGTACTTC. As protein: CASSLSAGAFYEQYF.

The rearrangement links TRBV7-2 to TRBJ1-6; D gene uncertain. This CDR3 spans 14 amino acids. CDR1 and CDR2 from the germline V gene are SGHTA and FQGNSA. Trimming removed 1 base from V and 6 bases from J, with 7 bases in between. CDR3 sequence: CASSLERTNSPLHF. DNA for the CDR3: TGTGCCAGCAGCTTAGAAAGGACTAATTCACCCCTCCACTTT.

The genes are TRBV7-2 and TRBJ2-7; D ambiguous. Germline lookup yields CDR1 SGHTA and CDR2 FQGNSA. Trimming took 1 base from V and 2 from J, leaving 9 bases between them. The CDR3 runs 14 residues. In nucleotides, the CDR3 is TGTGCCAGCAGCTTAGACGACGGCCCCTACGAGCAGTACTTC. It specifies CASSLDDGPYEQYF.

This clonotype was seen only a few times. J is TRBJ2-7 and V is TRBV20-1; a weak D match, TRBD2 (6 bases). Germline CDR1 and CDR2: DFQATT and SNEGSKA (reference sequence). CDR3 length: 13 residues. V dropped 6 bases and J dropped 2 bases, with 14 bases sitting between them. CDR3 sequence: CSATGTHTYEQYF. CDR3 nucleotides: TGCAGTGCGACCGGGACTCACACCTACGAGCAGTACTTC.

This clonotype has more than one count but fewer than ten. The genes are TRBV6-6 and TRBJ1-5; 10 nucleotides line up with TRBD1. CDR1 is MNHNY and CDR2 is SVGAGI in the germline V gene (reference sequence). CDR3 length equals 14 residues. V gave up 7 bases and J gave up 6 bases; unmatched junction bases: 6. The CDR3 region is CASTRDRGGQPQHF. The CDR3 DNA reads as TGTGCCAGCACCCGGGACAGGGGTGGTCAGCCCCAGCATTTT.

This clonotype came up many times. V and J are TRBV7-4 and TRBJ2-1; a possible D gene is TRBD2 (6 bases). The V gene's germline CDR1 is SGHVT and CDR2 SQSDAQ. The germline V and J ends were trimmed by 1 base and 6 bases, with 7 bases remaining between them. CDR3 length: 13 residues. The CDR3: CASSLGLGNEQFF. Written as DNA, the CDR3 is TGTGCCAGCAGCTTAGGACTAGGCAATGAGCAGTTCTTC.

This clonotype was found a few times. The chain couples TRBV7-2 to TRBJ2-5, with 7 bases lining up with TRBD1. From germline, CDR1 is SGHTA and CDR2 FQGNSA. This CDR3 is built from 15 residues. V trimming: 5 bases; J trimming: 4 bases; junction bases outside the gene matches: 10. The CDR3 DNA is TGTGCCAGCAGCCAACCACAGGGGTGGGGAGAGACCCAGTACTTC. Amino acids: CASSQPQGWGETQYF. Full variable domain (missing parts from reference TRBV7-2 and TRBJ2-5): GAGVSQSPSNKVTEKGKDVELRCDPISGHTALYWYRQSLGQGLEFLIYFQGNSAPDKSGLPSDRFSAERTGGSVSTLTIQRTQQEDSAVYLCASSQPQGWGETQYFGPGTRLLVL.

Comments on this clonotype: This sequence may be a read error, since a much larger clone differs from it by one base. The chain combines TRBV7-3 with TRBJ1-2; TRBD1 matches at 7 bases. Germline CDR1 and CDR2: SGHTA and FQGTGA. There are 13 residues in the CDR3. J gave up 4 bases and V 5 bases, and 4 bases lay outside the gene matches. CDR3 in amino acids: CASSTGTAYGYTF. As DNA, the CDR3 is TGTGCCAGCAGCACCGGGACAGCCTATGGCTACACCTTC.

This clonotype was seen at least ten times. The genes are TRBV7-8 and TRBJ2-5; the match to TRBD2 covers 11 bases. Germline V gives CDR1 SGHVS, CDR2 FQNEAQ. CDR3 size: 13 residues. The CDR3 is CGGASGRLETQYF. DNA for the CDR3: TGTGGGGGGGCTAGCGGGAGGTTGGAGACCCAGTACTTC.

This clonotype was found a few times. This chain joins TRBV12-5 and TRBJ2-3, with 7 bases fitting TRBD1. This CDR3 has 15 amino acids. Germline-derived CDR1 and CDR2 are LGHNT and FRNRAP. J lost 2 bases, V lost 6 bases, and 8 bases had no gene match. The CDR3 here is CASGQGQRDTDTQYF. CDR3 DNA sequence: TGTGCTAGTGGCCAGGGACAGAGAGACACAGATACGCAGTATTTT.

Only a few counts were recorded for this clonotype. The CDR3 DNA sequence: TGTGCCAGCATGGATGGAGGGGACTCGCCATTCAATGAGCAGTTCTTC. It encodes CASMDGGDSPFNEQFF. The chain links TRBV6-6 to TRBJ2-1, with a tentative D call TRBD2 (6 bases). Trimming shortened V by 7 bases and J by 6 bases, and 22 bases separated the two germline ends. In germline, CDR1 is MNHNY, CDR2 SVGAGI (reference sequence). The CDR3 extends over 16 amino acids.

The rearrangement uses TRBV4-1 and TRBJ1-5; no clear D. This CDR3 contains 14 residues. CDR1 is MGHRA and CDR2 is YSYEKL in the germline V gene. V was clipped by 0 bases and J by 9 bases, with 12 bases between them. The CDR3: CASSQDSPTGPQHF. CDR3 nucleotide sequence: TGCGCCAGCAGCCAAGACTCACCGACGGGGCCCCAGCATTTT.

CDR3 bases: TGTGCCAGTAGTATAGGGACAGGGGTCAATGAGCAGTTCTTC. This codes for CASSIGTGVNEQFF. This chain joins TRBV19 and TRBJ2-1; 9 nucleotides line up with TRBD1. Germline CDR1 and CDR2: LNHDA and SQIVND (reference sequence). V was pared by 1 base and J by 6 bases, with 1 base of the junction left unmatched. The CDR3 consists of 14 residues. The full variable domain, in which reference TRBV19 and TRBJ2-1 provide the parts outside the CDR3, is DGGITQSPKYLFRKEGQNVTLSCEQNLNHDAMYWYRQDPGQGLRLIYYSQIVNDFQKGDIAEGYSVSREKKESFPLTVTSAQKNPTAFYLCASSIGTGVNEQFFGPGTRLTVL.

This clonotype was seen only a few times. The chain joins TRBV7-2 to TRBJ2-7, with D unclear. The germline V and J ends were trimmed by 2 bases and 2 bases, with 4 bases remaining between them. Germline values: CDR1 SGHTA, CDR2 FQGNSA. The CDR3 length is 12 residues. CDR3 DNA sequence: TGTGCCAGCAGCTTACGACCCTACGAGCAGTACTTC. This sequence encodes CASSLRPYEQYF.

Many counts were recorded for this clonotype. This chain uses TRBV7-2 with TRBJ2-6; TRBD1 or TRBD2 may be the D gene (5 bases each). V was pared by 3 bases and J by 1 base, with 16 bases between. Germline V lookup: CDR1 SGHTA, CDR2 FQGNSA. The CDR3 is 18 residues long. CDR3 sequence reads: CASSLDREGKSGANVLTF. CDR3 in DNA: TGTGCCAGCAGCTTGGATCGAGAGGGGAAGTCTGGGGCCAACGTCCTGACTTTC.

This rearrangement joins TRBV28 to TRBJ2-7; TRBD1 might be the D (6 bases). CDR1 MDHEN and CDR2 SYDVKM come from the germline V gene. Trimming removed 4 bases at V and 3 bases at J, with 10 bases between. The CDR3 totals 13 residues. This CDR3 reads CASSSGHFYEQYF. The CDR3 DNA reads as TGTGCCAGCAGTTCGGGACACTTCTACGAGCAGTACTTC.

This clonotype was recorded once. The genes are TRBV10-3 and TRBJ2-7; D remains unclear. This CDR3 comprises 13 residues. Trimming removed 2 bases at V and 3 bases at J, with 8 bases between. Germline V lookup: CDR1 ENHRY, CDR2 SYGVKD. The DNA of the CDR3 is TGTGCCATCAGTGAGGGAACGGGCTACGAGCAGTACTTC. Its protein is CAISEGTGYEQYF.

This clonotype was seen a few times. The genes are TRBV28 and TRBJ1-2, with D possibly matching TRBD1 (6 bases). Germline CDR1 MDHEN, CDR2 SYDVKM. Trimming removed 2 bases from V and 5 bases from J, with 9 bases in between. The CDR3 covers 13 residues. The CDR3 DNA reads as TGTGCCAGCAGTTTAGCGGGGGCGTATGGCTACACCTTC. Translation gives CASSLAGAYGYTF.

This rearrangement joins TRBV7-9 to TRBJ2-7; D is ambiguous. This CDR3 spans 13 amino acids. Trimming shortened V by 2 bases and J by 6 bases, and 11 bases separated the two germline ends. Germline V gene sequence: CDR1 SEHNR, CDR2 FQNEAQ (reference sequence). The CDR3 bases are TGTGCCAGCAGCTTACCCAGTCGTAGCGAGCAGTACTTC. Its protein product is CASSLPSRSEQYF.

This clonotype was seen a few times. This chain uses TRBV7-8 with TRBJ2-1; D gene ambiguous. V was shortened by 4 bases and J by 4 bases, with 11 bases between the two germline ends. This CDR3 spans 14 amino acids. Per germline, CDR1 SGHVS and CDR2 FQNEAQ. This CDR3 reads CASSSPKSYNEQFF. The CDR3 DNA sequence: TGTGCCAGCAGCTCACCCAAAAGTTACAATGAGCAGTTCTTC.